The 13 T cell receptor beta chains presented below share a single source sample, sequenced in a study of blood T cell repertoires in COVID-19. The protocol was immunoSEQ multiplex PCR, while the TCRdb copy is restricted to in-frame clones and leaves out a portion. The data show 70,000 or so clones, 85% to 90% seen once. Sequencing was carried out using peripheral blood. Receptors were obtained from an elderly woman with active COVID-19.

V and J are TRBV5-4 and TRBJ2-3, with TRBD2 as a possible D gene (6 bases). The CDR3 extends over 15 amino acids. V lost 5 bases to trimming and J lost 6 bases, with 19 bases between them. Germline-derived CDR1 and CDR2 are SGHNT and YYREEE (reference sequence). Here the CDR3 reads CASRTGTQGRDTQYF. In nucleotides, the CDR3 is TGTGCCAGCAGAACCGGGACTCAGGGACGGGATACGCAGTATTTT. The whole variable domain, remainder taken from reference TRBV5-4 and TRBJ2-3, is ETGVTQSPTHLIKTRGQQVTLRCSSQSGHNTVSWYQQALGQGPQFIFQYYREEENGRGNFPPRFSGLQFPNYSSELNVNALELDDSALYLCASRTGTQGRDTQYFGPGTRLTVL.

The CDR3 coding sequence is TGTGCCAGCAGAGACAGTAAAGAGACCCAGTACTTC. This translates into CASRDSKETQYF. The rearrangement links TRBV12-3 or TRBV12-4 to TRBJ2-5; maybe TRBD1 (5 bases). V was clipped by 6 bases and J by 3 bases, with 8 bases between them. The CDR3 spans 12 residues.

Only one count was recorded for this clone. This chain joins TRBV18 and TRBJ1-1; perhaps TRBD1 as D (6 bases). CDR3 length equals 15 residues. The V end lost 4 bases, the J end lost 1 base, and 13 bases lay between the germline ends. In germline, CDR1 is KGHSH, CDR2 LQKENI. The CDR3 sequence is CASSLSGQRNTEAFF. The CDR3 bases are TGTGCCAGCTCACTCTCCGGACAGAGGAACACTGAAGCTTTCTTT. The complete variable domain, with remaining parts taken from reference TRBV18 and TRBJ1-1, reads NAGVMQNPRHLVRRRGQEARLRCSPMKGHSHVYWYRQLPEEGLKFMVYLQKENIIDESGMPKERFSAEFPKEGPSILRIQQVVRGDSAAYFCASSLSGQRNTEAFFGQGTRLTVV.

The chain links TRBV18 to TRBJ2-5, with 12 bases aligning to TRBD2. The V and J ends lost 3 bases and 3 bases, in that order; junction bases with no gene match: 2. CDR3 size: 15 residues. The germline V gene has CDR1 KGHSH and CDR2 LQKENI. This chain's CDR3 is CASSPRTSGEETQYF. The CDR3 DNA reads TGTGCCAGCTCACCCCGGACTAGCGGGGAAGAGACCCAGTACTTC.

V usage is TRBV5-4 and J usage is TRBJ2-1; 14 bases are shared with TRBD2. Germline CDR1 SGHNT, CDR2 YYREEE (reference sequence). This CDR3 has 16 amino acids. The ends lost 5 bases at V and 7 bases at J; junction bases unmatched: 8. The CDR3 coding sequence is TGTGCCAGCAGACCGGGGACTAGCGGGAGTGGTAATGAGCAGTTCTTC. The encoded protein is CASRPGTSGSGNEQFF. Combining the CDR3 with reference TRBV5-4 and TRBJ2-1 gives the whole variable domain ETGVTQSPTHLIKTRGQQVTLRCSSQSGHNTVSWYQQALGQGPQFIFQYYREEENGRGNFPPRFSGLQFPNYSSELNVNALELDDSALYLCASRPGTSGSGNEQFFGPGTRLTVL.

The chain couples TRBV11-1 to TRBJ1-1; no clear D gene. This CDR3 has 16 residues. V was clipped by 1 base and J by 4 bases, with 16 bases between them. Germline assignment: CDR1 SGHAT and CDR2 FQDESV (reference sequence). CDR3 bases: TGTGCCAGCAGCTTAGAGGTCGTCAGGCTGGGCACTGAAGCTTTCTTT. This encodes CASSLEVVRLGTEAFF.

CDR3 amino acids: CASSTPGGDEKLFF. The CDR3 region has the DNA TGTGCCAGCAGCACCCCCGGAGGAGATGAAAAACTGTTTTTT. The rearrangement uses TRBV5-5 and TRBJ1-4; D call uncertain. CDR1 is SGHKS and CDR2 is YYEKEE in the germline V gene (reference sequence). The CDR3 runs 14 residues. The ends were cut back, 4 bases at V and 6 bases at J, with 13 bases in the middle.

CDR3 loop: CSVVGQESIQYF. CDR3 DNA: TGCAGCGTTGTGGGACAGGAAAGCATTCAGTACTTC. V usage is TRBV29-1 and J usage is TRBJ2-4; 8 bases match TRBD1. Germline lookup yields CDR1 SQVTM and CDR2 ANQGSEA. The J segment lost 9 bases and the V segment lost 4 bases, leaving 5 bases of the junction unmatched. The CDR3 totals 12 residues.

The gene calls are TRBV12-2 and TRBJ1-3; TRBD1 is the table's D call and was not checked against the DNA. TRBV12-2 is recorded as a pseudogene. CDR3 length equals 17 residues. The CDR3 protein is CASRLSESGRGGNTIYF. In DNA form, the CDR3 reads TGTGCAAGTCGCTTATCCGAGTCCGGCAGGGGAGGAAACACCATATATTTT.

The V gene is TRBV5-1, the J gene TRBJ2-2, with TRBD2 matching 12 bases. The CDR3 extends over 15 amino acids. The ends lost 4 bases at V and 6 bases at J; junction bases unmatched: 4. Germline V gene lookup returns CDR1 SGHRS and CDR2 YFSETQ. The chain's CDR3 is CASSTLAGGPGELFF. The CDR3 DNA reads TGCGCCAGCAGCACCCTAGCGGGAGGGCCCGGGGAGCTGTTTTTT.

This clone showed up just a few times. J is TRBJ2-7 and V is TRBV30; D possibly corresponds to TRBD1 (6 bases). The V end lost 0 bases, the J end lost 6 bases, and 12 bases lay between the germline ends. The CDR3 is made up of 13 amino acids. The germline V gene encodes CDR1 GTSNPN and CDR2 SVGIG (reference sequence). The CDR3 DNA reads as TGTGCCTGGAGTGTCGGCAGGGGATCCGAGCAGTACTTC. Its protein product is CAWSVGRGSEQYF. Using reference TRBV30 and TRBJ2-7 for the parts outside the CDR3, the full variable domain is SQTIHQWPATLVQPVGSPLSLECTVEGTSNPNLYWYRQAAGRGLQLLFYSVGIGQISSEVPQNLSASRPQDRQFILSSKKLLLSDSGFYLCAWSVGRGSEQYFGPGTRLTVT.

The CDR3 region has the DNA TGTGGCACTACGCCTCCTAGCGGAGTCACAGATACGCAGTATTTT. Translation gives CGTTPPSGVTDTQYF. The chain is built from TRBV30 and TRBJ2-3; 7 bases align to TRBD2. The germline V gene encodes CDR1 GTSNPN and CDR2 SVGIG (reference sequence). The CDR3 covers 15 residues.

J is TRBJ2-3 and V is TRBV6-6; D is possibly TRBD1 (6 bases). Germline values: CDR1 MNHNY, CDR2 SVGAGI (reference sequence). The CDR3 has 15 residues. V gave up 0 bases and J gave up 3 bases, with 10 bases separating them. The CDR3 nucleotides are TGTGCCAGCAGTTACTCCGGGCAGGGGACAGATACGCAGTATTTT. This encodes CASSYSGQGTDTQYF.